This entry features one T cell receptor beta chain sequence. This clone was seen once. This receptor's antigen is unknown. Per-base qualities were not stored, and no clone one base away is much larger. These data belong to a study of blood T cell repertoires in COVID-19 (TCRdb year 2020). Study-level background: The collaborator samples originated in the United States, Italy and Spain and spanned the acute and convalescent phases of COVID-19. The prospective study material was composed of cDNA or gDNA derived from T cells, B-cell-depleted T cells, or PBMCs. The dataset comprised deeply sampled blood TCRbeta repertoires from subjects exposed to, actively infected with, or recovered from COVID-19. A freely available public database, intended as a resource for researchers studying the immune response to SARS-CoV-2, is where the repertoires were released. The samples were drawn from two sources: the first 160 participants of the ongoing ImmuneRACE study, and approximately 1,300 subjects contributed by 6 global collaborators. Nearly every sample came with metadata listing a de-identified subject ID, COVID-19 status, age in years and sex. Where available, HLA class I and class II types were taken from metadata supplied by the sample provider and were not determined by assay-based typing. What the authors observed across the whole study: How much clinical and demographic metadata was included differed by source and by participant, and the metadata was provided uncurated.

TCRbeta CDR3 regions were amplified from genomic DNA using the immunoSEQ Assay, a bias-controlled multiplex PCR. As for how the authors treated the data: The number of nucleated cells in each sample was estimated by amplification of reference gene primers within the assay. To quantify the absolute abundance of each unique TCRbeta CDR3 rearrangement, sequence reads were collapsed and filtered. Productive Simpson clonality was computed per sample as the square root of Simpson's diversity index over productive rearrangements. TCRdb provides this immuneACCESS table in a form limited to in-frame rearrangements. Some clones are lacking; in checked studies, under half of them reflect an unresolved V gene, and why the rest are absent is not known. That table furnishes V, J and clone size, whereas the DNA furnished D and trimming. The sample table shows under 60,000 clones, and approximately 88% are seen once. The ten largest clones take up under 60% of the sample.

From the cysteine through the phenylalanine, the CDR3 covers 14 amino acids. Solely the CDR3 DNA is kept, with 42 bases framed from the first base. V loses 1 base, J loses 2 bases, and the germline ends lie 8 bases apart. CDR1 and CDR2 were assigned from the germline V gene as SNHLY and FYNNEI. Each collaborating institution followed its own protocols to collect whole blood in K2EDTA tubes. For TCRbeta analysis, collaborators shipped samples in one of three forms: frozen whole blood, isolated PBMCs, or DNA extracted from either of those sample types. The TCR was taken from a man between 65 and 85 years old with acute or convalescent COVID-19. This sequence uses TRBV2 and TRBJ2-5, with TRBD2 as a weak D call on 5 bases. The sequencing sample was made of peripheral blood. The CDR3 protein is CASSEGRNQETQYF. The nucleotide sequence is TGTGCCAGCAGTGAAGGGAGGAATCAAGAGACCCAGTACTTC. Supplemented by the reference TRBV2 and TRBJ2-5 proteins around the CDR3, the complete variable domain is EPEVTQTPSHQVTQMGQEVILRCVPISNHLYFYWYRQILGQKVEFLVSFYNNEISEKSEIFDDQFSVERPDGSNFTLKIRSTKLEDSAMYFCASSEGRNQETQYFGPGTRLLVL.